This paragraph covers one TCR beta chain sequence. The sample holds other DNA sequences that translate to the same CDR3. This sample is drawn from a study of blood T cell repertoires in COVID-19. Study overall: COVID-19 samples collected from the United States, Italy and Spain covered acute and convalescent phases. Sources were T cells, B-cell-depleted T cells, or PBMCs; the material itself was cDNA or gDNA.

V lost 6 bases, J lost 4 bases, and 4 bases lay in between. This CDR3 is 11 amino acids long. Germline V gene data show CDR1 as MNHEY and CDR2 as SVGAGI. The data were produced by immunoSEQ multiplex PCR, yet TCRdb's version contains in-frame clones alone and is incomplete. The sample has a few hundred thousand clones; about 73% are singletons. V gene TRBV6-5 combines with J gene TRBJ2-1; D is ambiguous. Sequencing used peripheral blood. The origin of this receptor is a woman aged 80 or over with acute or convalescent COVID-19. The CDR3 here is CASSQYNEQFF. As DNA, the CDR3 is TGTGCCAGCAGCCAGTACAATGAGCAGTTCTTC.